This T cell receptor beta chain was retrieved from a study of sequential checkpoint blockade in melanoma. Turning to the study itself: Arm A got nivolumab then ipilimumab; arm B the reverse, 1:1.

Sequencing was performed with immunoSEQ multiplex PCR; in TCRdb, only in-frame clones are kept and a portion is missing. The data hold approximately 29,000 clones, with around 80% observed a single time. The ends lost 5 bases at V and 3 bases at J; junction bases unmatched: 15. The germline V gene encodes CDR1 MDHEN and CDR2 SYDVKM. This CDR3 is built from 17 residues. Indicated treatment: randomized to nivolumab then ipilimumab (arm A) or the reverse (arm B). The clonotype originates from a human donor with melanoma. The sample was CD8+ T cells sorted from blood (inferred from file names), taken from a patient given nivolumab and ipilimumab in sequence. This chain joins TRBV28 and TRBJ2-7, with 8 positions matching TRBD2. The CDR3 nucleotides are TGTGCCAGCAGTACCCACTCGGGAGGGTCCGACTTCTACGAGCAGTACTTC. It codes for CASSTHSGGSDFYEQYF.